The TCR beta chain described here comes from a study of cytomegalovirus exposure and HLA in healthy donors. The CDR3 runs 13 residues. V lost 2 bases and J 5 bases, leaving 9 bases between the germline ends. The germline V gene has CDR1 SNHLY and CDR2 FYNNEI. This clone was found once. The target antigen is unknown. PCR was performed using 60 Vbeta and 13 Jbeta primers. Only in-frame clones appear in the TCRdb table, and some are missing; sequencing was by immunoSEQ multiplex PCR. The sample carries some 150,000 clones, about 75% recorded once. Broader study findings: There were some 150 TCR beta chains listed as cytomegalovirus-associated. Clonal expansion, a later analysis showed, was greater in HLA-associated TCR beta chains than in equally common others. Cytomegalovirus status, reportedly, was diagnosed with high specificity and sensitivity by the classifier.

The TCR comes from a man aged 35 to 55 in good health and CMV-seropositive. Sequenced: PBMCs. The rearrangement joins TRBV2 to TRBJ1-1, with D possibly being TRBD1 (5 bases). This CDR3 is CASSELGETEAFF. The CDR3 DNA reads as TGTGCCAGCAGTGAATTAGGGGAAACTGAAGCTTTCTTT.